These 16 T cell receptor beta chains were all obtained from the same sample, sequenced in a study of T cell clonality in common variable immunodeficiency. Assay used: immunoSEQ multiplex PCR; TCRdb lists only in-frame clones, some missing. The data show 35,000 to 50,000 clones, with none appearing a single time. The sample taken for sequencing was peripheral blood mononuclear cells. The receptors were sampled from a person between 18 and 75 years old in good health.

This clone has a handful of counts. The covered CDR3 bases are TGCGCCAGCAGCGTGACAGGGGGCTTAACCGGGGAG. This translates into CASSVTGGLTGE. The whole CDR3 sequence is CASSVTGGLTGELFF. The chain is built from TRBV5-1 and TRBJ2-2, with 10 bases lining up with TRBD1. Read sequence stops 3 residues before the CDR3 end, and the germline J gene provides the missing end. V shed 4 bases, J shed 5 bases, and the junction held 5 bases outside the gene matches. The CDR3 sequence is 15 residues long. Per germline, CDR1 SGHRS and CDR2 YFSETQ.

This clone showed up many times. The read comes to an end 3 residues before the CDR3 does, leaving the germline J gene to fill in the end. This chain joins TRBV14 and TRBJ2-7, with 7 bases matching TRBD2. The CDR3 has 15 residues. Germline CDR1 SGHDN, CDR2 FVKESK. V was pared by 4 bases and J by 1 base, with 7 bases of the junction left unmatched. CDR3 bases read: TGTGCCAGCAGCCCCCGGGCGGGAGTTTCCTACGAG. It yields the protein CASSPRAGVSYE. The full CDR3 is CASSPRAGVSYEQYF.

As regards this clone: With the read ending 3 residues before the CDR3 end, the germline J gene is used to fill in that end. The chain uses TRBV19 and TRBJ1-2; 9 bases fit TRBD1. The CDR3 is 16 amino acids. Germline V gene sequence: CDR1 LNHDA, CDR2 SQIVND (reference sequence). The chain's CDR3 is CASSTDRGRYYNDYTF. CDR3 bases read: TGTGCCAGTAGTACGGACAGGGGAAGGTATTACAATGAC.

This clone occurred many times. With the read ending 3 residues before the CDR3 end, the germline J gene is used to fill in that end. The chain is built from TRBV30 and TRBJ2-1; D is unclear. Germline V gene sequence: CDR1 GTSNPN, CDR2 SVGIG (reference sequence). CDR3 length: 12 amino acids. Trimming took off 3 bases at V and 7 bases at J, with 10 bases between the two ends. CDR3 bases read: TGTGCCTGGAGCCCTATAATGAATGAG. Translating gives CAWSPIMNE. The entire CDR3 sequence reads CAWSPIMNEQFF.

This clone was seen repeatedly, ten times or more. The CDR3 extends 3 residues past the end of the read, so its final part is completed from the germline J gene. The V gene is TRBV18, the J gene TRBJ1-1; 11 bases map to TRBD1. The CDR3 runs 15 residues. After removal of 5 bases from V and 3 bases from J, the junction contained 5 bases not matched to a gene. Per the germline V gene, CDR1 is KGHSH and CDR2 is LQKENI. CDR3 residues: CASSSGTGGYTEAFF. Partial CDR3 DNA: TGTGCCAGCTCATCAGGGACAGGGGGTTACACTGAA.

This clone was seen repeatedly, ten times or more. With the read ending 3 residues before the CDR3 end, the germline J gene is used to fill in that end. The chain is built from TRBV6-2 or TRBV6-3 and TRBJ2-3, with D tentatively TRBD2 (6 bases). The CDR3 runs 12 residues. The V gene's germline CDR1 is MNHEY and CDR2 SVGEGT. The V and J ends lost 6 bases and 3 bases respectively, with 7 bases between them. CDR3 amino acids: CASRDYTDTQYF. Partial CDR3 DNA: TGTGCCAGCAGGGACTATACAGATACG.

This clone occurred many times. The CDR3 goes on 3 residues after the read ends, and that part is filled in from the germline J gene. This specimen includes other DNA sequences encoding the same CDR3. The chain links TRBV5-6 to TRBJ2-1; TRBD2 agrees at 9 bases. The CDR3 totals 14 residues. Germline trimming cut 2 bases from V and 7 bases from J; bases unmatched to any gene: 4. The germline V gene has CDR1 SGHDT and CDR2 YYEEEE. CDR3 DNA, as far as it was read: TGTGCCAGCAGCTTTAGCGGGAGACGGAATGAG. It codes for CASSFSGRRNE. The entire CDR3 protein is CASSFSGRRNEQFF.

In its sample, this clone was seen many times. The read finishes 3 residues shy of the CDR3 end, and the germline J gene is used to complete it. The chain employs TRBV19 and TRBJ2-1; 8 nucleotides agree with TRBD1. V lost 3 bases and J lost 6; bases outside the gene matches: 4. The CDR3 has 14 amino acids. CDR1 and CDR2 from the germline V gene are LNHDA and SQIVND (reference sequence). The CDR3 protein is CASSIGTGGNEQFF. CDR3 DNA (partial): TGTGCCAGTAGTATCGGGACAGGCGGCAATGAG.

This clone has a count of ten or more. The sequenced part of the CDR3 DNA is TGCAGTGCTCCGCTCGGGGAAGGCACTGAA. Translation gives CSAPLGEGTE. The full CDR3 sequence reads CSAPLGEGTEAFF. The rearrangement uses TRBV20-1 and TRBJ1-1; D remains unclear. The CDR3 end lies 3 residues beyond the end of the read and is filled in from the germline J gene. The germline V and J ends were trimmed by 5 bases and 4 bases, with 14 bases remaining between them. This CDR3 comprises 13 residues. Germline V gene sequence: CDR1 DFQATT, CDR2 SNEGSKA (reference sequence).

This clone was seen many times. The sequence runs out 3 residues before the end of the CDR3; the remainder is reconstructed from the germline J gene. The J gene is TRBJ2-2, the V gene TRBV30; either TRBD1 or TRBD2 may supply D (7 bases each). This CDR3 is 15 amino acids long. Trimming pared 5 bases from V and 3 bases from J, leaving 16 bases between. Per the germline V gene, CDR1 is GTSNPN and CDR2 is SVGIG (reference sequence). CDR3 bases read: TGTGCCTGGTCGCAGGGGAGGGGGCACACCGGGGAG. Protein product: CAWSQGRGHTGE. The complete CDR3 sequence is CAWSQGRGHTGELFF.

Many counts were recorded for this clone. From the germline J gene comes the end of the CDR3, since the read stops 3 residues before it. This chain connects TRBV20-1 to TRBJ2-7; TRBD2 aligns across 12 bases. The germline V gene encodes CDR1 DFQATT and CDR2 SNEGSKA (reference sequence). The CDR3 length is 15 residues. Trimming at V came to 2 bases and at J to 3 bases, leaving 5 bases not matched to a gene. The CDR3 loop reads CSARTGTSGFYEQYF. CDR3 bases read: TGCAGTGCTAGAACCGGGACTAGCGGGTTCTACGAG.

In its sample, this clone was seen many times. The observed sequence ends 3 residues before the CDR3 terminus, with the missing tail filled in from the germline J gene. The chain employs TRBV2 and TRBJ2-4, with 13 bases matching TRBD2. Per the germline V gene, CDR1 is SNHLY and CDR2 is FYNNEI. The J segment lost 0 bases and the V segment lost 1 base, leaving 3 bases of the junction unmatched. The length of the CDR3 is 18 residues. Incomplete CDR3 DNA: TGTGCCAGCAGTGAAGATGGACTAGCGGGAGTAGCCAAAAACATT. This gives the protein CASSEDGLAGVAKNI. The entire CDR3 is CASSEDGLAGVAKNIQYF.

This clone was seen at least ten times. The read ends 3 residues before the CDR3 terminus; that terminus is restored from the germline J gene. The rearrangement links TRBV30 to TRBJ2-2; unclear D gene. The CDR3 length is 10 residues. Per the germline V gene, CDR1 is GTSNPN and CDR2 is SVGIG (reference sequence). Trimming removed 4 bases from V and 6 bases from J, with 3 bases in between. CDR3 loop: CAWKAGELFF. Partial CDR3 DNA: TGTGCCTGGAAGGCCGGGGAG.

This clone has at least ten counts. The CDR3 sequence: CAWSKGVTGLFF. The sequenced part of the CDR3 DNA is TGTGCCTGGAGTAAAGGGGTCACGGGG. The chain employs TRBV30 and TRBJ2-2, with a weak D call TRBD1 (5 bases). The read terminates 3 residues ahead of where the CDR3 ends, so the germline J gene completes it. In germline, CDR1 is GTSNPN, CDR2 SVGIG (reference sequence). The CDR3 spans 12 residues.

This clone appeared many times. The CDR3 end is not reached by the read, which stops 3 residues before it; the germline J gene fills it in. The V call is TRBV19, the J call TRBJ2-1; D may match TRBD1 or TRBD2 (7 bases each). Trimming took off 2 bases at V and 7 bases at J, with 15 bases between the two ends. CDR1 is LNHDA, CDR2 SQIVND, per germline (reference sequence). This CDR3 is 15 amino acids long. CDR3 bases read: TGTGCCAGTAGTATAATTGACAGGGAGGGTAATGAG. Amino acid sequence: CASSIIDREGNE. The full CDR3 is CASSIIDREGNEQFF.

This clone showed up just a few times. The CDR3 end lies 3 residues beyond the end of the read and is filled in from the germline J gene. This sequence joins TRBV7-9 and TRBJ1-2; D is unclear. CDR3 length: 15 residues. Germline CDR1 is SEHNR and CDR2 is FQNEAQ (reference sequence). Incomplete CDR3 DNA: TGTGCCAGCAGCCTAGGACTAGCGGGAGCATACGAC. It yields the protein CASSLGLAGAYD. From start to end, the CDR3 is CASSLGLAGAYDYTF.